This TCR beta chain is drawn from a study of cytomegalovirus exposure and HLA in healthy donors. Study information: Earlier, approximately 110 million unique TCR beta sequences were recovered from roughly 200 million T cells by an analysis. Unique TCRs from HLA-typed donors, 70 million to 100 million of them, were held in an early data release.

Germline V gene sequence: CDR1 MGHDK, CDR2 SYGVNS. The ends were cut back, 4 bases at V and 7 bases at J, with 16 bases in the middle. This CDR3 has 15 amino acids. Broader study findings: The dataset shows that most TCR sequences were rare, while some public TCRs occurred in many donors. Researchers catalogued around 150 TCR beta chains as cytomegalovirus-associated.

With regard to this clone: As yet, its antigen is unknown.

It was with 60 Vbeta and 13 Jbeta primers that the PCR ran. Sequencing used immunoSEQ multiplex PCR; TCRdb keeps in-frame clones, though not all of them. The table includes about 140,000 clones, about 75% detected once. The receptor comes from a man aged 30-40 years in good health and CMV-seronegative. The sample taken for sequencing was PBMCs. The chain combines TRBV25-1 with TRBJ2-2; D is possibly TRBD1 (5 bases). The CDR3 here is CASSVPGNGDGELFF. CDR3 DNA: TGTGCCAGCAGTGTTCCAGGGAATGGGGACGGGGAGCTGTTTTTT.